The 5 T cell receptor beta chains in this list originate from one sample, sequenced in a study of cytomegalovirus exposure and HLA in healthy donors. The PCR used 60 Vbeta and 13 Jbeta primers. Some clones are missing from TCRdb's copy, which holds only in-frame ones; the method was immunoSEQ multiplex PCR. This sample has 70,000 to 90,000 clones; 70% to 75% occur once, and the top ten carry about 4.2%. The sample comprised PBMCs. These receptors all come from a man between 60 and 75 years old in good health and CMV-seronegative.

There are a few counts of this clone. The chain is built from TRBV19 and TRBJ1-4, with a possible D match to TRBD1 (5 bases). Trimming shortened V by 5 bases and J by 7 bases, and 11 bases separated the two germline ends. CDR1 is LNHDA and CDR2 is SQIVND in the germline V gene (reference sequence). The CDR3 is made up of 13 amino acids. DNA of the CDR3: TGTGCCAGTAGTCAAACAGGTGGTGAAAAACTGTTTTTT. This translates into CASSQTGGEKLFF.

This clone was seen a single time. V usage is TRBV6-1 and J usage is TRBJ1-5; 7 bases fit TRBD1. V lost 6 bases and J lost 2; bases outside the gene matches: 1. The CDR3 is 13 residues long. The germline gives CDR1 MNHNS, CDR2 SASEGT. CDR3 coding DNA: TGTGCCAGCAGGGGGACAGGCAATCAGCCCCAGCATTTT. It translates to CASRGTGNQPQHF.

The chain employs TRBV19 and TRBJ1-1; 9 bases line up with TRBD1. V shed 9 bases, J shed 0 bases, and the junction held 17 bases outside the gene matches. CDR3 length equals 18 residues. Germline V lookup: CDR1 LNHDA, CDR2 SQIVND (reference sequence). The CDR3 bases are TGTGCCAGCCGTTACCGGGACAGGGTTTCCTCCATGAACACTGAAGCTTTCTTT. Encoded protein: CASRYRDRVSSMNTEAFF.

The V call is TRBV6-1, the J call TRBJ2-7, with a possible D match to TRBD1 (5 bases). Germline V lookup: CDR1 MNHNS, CDR2 SASEGT. Trimming cost V 6 bases and J 1 base, with 10 bases left between them. The CDR3 spans 13 residues. The CDR3 DNA is TGTGCCAGCAGCTCGACAGAATCCTACGAGCAGTACTTC. It is translated as CASSSTESYEQYF.

This sequence joins TRBV29-1 and TRBJ2-3; D ambiguous. Trimming cost V 4 bases and J 0 bases, with 5 bases left between them. This CDR3 region has 12 residues. From germline, CDR1 is SQVTM and CDR2 ANQGSEA. CDR3 bases: TGCAGCGTTGGGCACAGCACAGATACGCAGTATTTT. Its translation: CSVGHSTDTQYF.